The 15 T cell receptor beta chains below were found in one sample sequenced in a study of healthy donors' naive CD4 and CD8 T cells. Each TCR library used roughly 490 ng of total RNA and a linear amplification protocol. TCRdb re-called the reads through MiXCR, storing one row per CDR3 protein. The profile shows some 190,000 distinct CDR3 sequences, about 76% of them singletons. Sequencing was performed on naive CD4+ and CD8+ T cells sorted from blood, pooled from several donors. These receptors were taken from a pool of human donors in good health; the sample pools cells from several healthy donors.

The V and J genes are TRBV29-1 and TRBJ2-7, with 7 bases that match TRBD1. With V trimmed by 8 bases and J by 5 bases, 9 bases remained unmatched. The CDR3 consists of 12 residues. Germline assignment: CDR1 SQVTM and CDR2 ANQGSEA. The CDR3 is CSSITGVDEQYF. The CDR3 DNA reads as TGCAGCTCCATAACAGGGGTGGACGAGCAGTACTTC.

The rearrangement uses TRBV29-1 and TRBJ2-2, with 7 bases lining up with TRBD2. There are 13 residues in the CDR3. Germline V gene sequence: CDR1 SQVTM, CDR2 ANQGSEA. The CDR3 nucleotides read TGCACGGGGCTAGCGGTAAACACCGGGGAGCTGTTTTTT. Its translation: CTGLAVNTGELFF.

The V and J genes are TRBV6-5 and TRBJ1-5; D not certain. This CDR3 is built from 13 residues. Germline V gene data show CDR1 as MNHEY and CDR2 as SVGAGI. The V gene lost 6 bases and the J gene lost 4 bases, with 10 bases spanning the gap. This CDR3 is CASRVRENQPQHF. CDR3 coding DNA: TGTGCCAGCAGGGTGAGGGAAAATCAGCCCCAGCATTTT.

The chain employs TRBV30 and TRBJ1-5; D unclear. Per germline, CDR1 GTSNPN and CDR2 SVGIG (reference sequence). Trimming took 1 base from V and 3 from J, leaving 16 bases between them. The CDR3 contains 16 residues. The CDR3 reads CAWSDHQEGSNQPQHF. CDR3 nucleotide sequence: TGTGCCTGGAGTGACCACCAGGAGGGTTCCAATCAGCCCCAGCATTTT.

This chain links TRBV21-1 with TRBJ2-3; the table calls TRBD1, which could not be checked here. TRBV21-1 constitutes a pseudogene. CDR3 size: 22 residues. The CDR3 coding sequence is TGTGCCAGCAGCAAACTCGTACCCCATTGGGGGCGACCTCACCCTAGCACAGATACGCAGTATTTT. This sequence encodes CASSKLVPHWGRPHPSTDTQYF.

The V call is TRBV28, the J call TRBJ2-5; 7 bases map to TRBD2. This CDR3 has 14 residues. The germline CDR1 and CDR2 sequences are MDHEN and SYDVKM. Trimming took 7 bases from V and 3 from J; bases not matched to a gene: 8. CDR3 DNA sequence: TGTGCCAGCACACAAACTAGCGACAAAGAGACCCAGTACTTC. Translating it yields CASTQTSDKETQYF.

The rearrangement uses TRBV12-3 or TRBV12-4 and TRBJ2-7; 10 bases are a match to TRBD2. The CDR3 is made up of 16 amino acids. Unmatched junction bases numbered 7, after V lost 2 bases and J lost 3 bases. The CDR3 sequence: CASSLSWTSGLYEQYF. The CDR3 coding sequence is TGTGCCAGCAGTTTATCGTGGACTAGCGGACTCTACGAGCAGTACTTC.

CDR3 amino acids: CASSLPLDRGTVNNEQFF. CDR3 nucleotides: TGCGCCAGCAGCCTGCCCCTGGACAGGGGAACGGTTAACAATGAGCAGTTCTTC. The chain couples TRBV5-1 to TRBJ2-1; 9 nucleotides line up with TRBD1. V lost 4 bases, J lost 5 bases, and 16 bases stayed unmatched. The CDR3 totals 18 residues. Germline lookup yields CDR1 SGHRS and CDR2 YFSETQ.

The genes are TRBV19 and TRBJ1-2; D is unclear. Germline V lookup: CDR1 LNHDA, CDR2 SQIVND (reference sequence). V gave up 2 bases and J gave up 0 bases, with 7 bases separating them. There are 14 residues in the CDR3. CDR3 protein: CASSINQPNYGYTF. The CDR3 DNA reads as TGTGCCAGTAGTATAAACCAACCTAACTATGGCTACACCTTC.

The sample holds a few counts of this clonotype. This chain connects TRBV7-2 to TRBJ2-1; 12 bases are a match to TRBD2. The germline V gene encodes CDR1 SGHTA and CDR2 FQGNSA. The V gene end was trimmed by 2 bases and the J gene end by 8 bases; junction bases not matched to a gene: 10. CDR3 length equals 17 residues. CDR3 nucleotide sequence: TGTGCCAGCAGCTTACACCAGACTAGCGGGGGTGAGGATGAGCAGTTCTTC. The encoded protein is CASSLHQTSGGEDEQFF. Full variable domain (outside the CDR3, taken from reference TRBV7-2 and TRBJ2-1): GAGVSQSPSNKVTEKGKDVELRCDPISGHTALYWYRQSLGQGLEFLIYFQGNSAPDKSGLPSDRFSAERTGGSVSTLTIQRTQQEDSAVYLCASSLHQTSGGEDEQFFGPGTRLTVL.

J is TRBJ1-1 and V is TRBV6-2 or TRBV6-3, with a tentative D call TRBD1 (5 bases). V was clipped by 6 bases and J by 2 bases, with 7 bases between them. Germline CDR1 is MNHEY and CDR2 is SVGEGT. There are 12 residues in the CDR3. CDR3 protein: CASRTANTEAFF. Here the CDR3 DNA reads TGTGCCAGCAGGACAGCTAACACTGAAGCTTTCTTT.

CDR3 sequence: CASSIGTPREQYF. The CDR3 DNA reads TGTGCCAGTAGTATTGGGACACCGCGGGAGCAGTACTTC. The rearrangement uses TRBV19 and TRBJ2-7, with D perhaps TRBD1 (6 bases). Between the trimmed V and J ends, which lost 3 bases and 7 bases, there was a span of 13 bases. There are 13 residues in the CDR3. Germline V gives CDR1 LNHDA, CDR2 SQIVND (reference sequence).

The CDR3 reads CASGLAASYEQYF. DNA for the CDR3: TGTGCCAGTGGACTAGCGGCCTCCTACGAGCAGTACTTC. V gene TRBV27 combines with J gene TRBJ2-7; TRBD2 matches 10 bases. CDR3 size: 13 residues. The V and J ends lost 9 bases and 0 bases, in that order; junction bases with no gene match: 2. Germline assignment: CDR1 MNHEY and CDR2 SMNVEV (reference sequence).

This clonotype has only one observation. V and J are TRBV5-5 and TRBJ1-1, with TRBD1 matching over 9 bases. J lost 4 bases, V lost 2 bases, and 12 bases had no gene match. The CDR3 runs to 17 residues. Looked up from germline, CDR1 is SGHKS and CDR2 is YYEKEE (reference sequence). As DNA, the CDR3 is TGTGCCAGCAGCTTTGGGGCCGACAGGGGGTTCGGCACTGAAGCTTTCTTT. Its translation is CASSFGADRGFGTEAFF.

This clonotype was observed a single time. CDR3 DNA sequence: TGCAGCGTTGATCGTCAGGGACTAGGTTCTGGAAACACCATATATTTT. Protein: CSVDRQGLGSGNTIYF. This chain connects TRBV29-1 to TRBJ1-3; TRBD1 might be the D (5 bases). The CDR3 runs 16 residues. Germline V lookup: CDR1 SQVTM, CDR2 ANQGSEA. Between the trimmed V and J ends, which lost 3 bases and 1 base, there was a span of 16 bases.